This T cell receptor (beta chain) was sequenced during a study of T cell responses to AZD1222 COVID-19 vaccine. General study points: Most donors were white British and more were female, and clonal diversity was possibly underestimated. Seropositive at baseline were only a handful of AZD1222 recipients. Rises in breadth and depth of Spike-specific TCRs came after two AZD1222 doses.

Remarks on this clone: Its antigen is not known.

The V segment lost 3 bases and the J segment 5 bases; nucleotides outside the gene matches: 7. In germline, CDR1 is DFQATT, CDR2 SNEGSKA (reference sequence). The CDR3 length is 14 residues. Sequencing was performed with immunoSEQ multiplex PCR; in TCRdb, only in-frame clones are kept and a portion is missing. The sample lists over 60,000 clones; more than 75% were seen once. The sample here was peripheral blood, taken 28 days after the second dose of the MenACWY control vaccine. This sequence was found in an adult who received the MenACWY meningococcal vaccine as a control. The J gene is TRBJ2-1, the V gene TRBV20-1; 7 bases are a match to TRBD2. This CDR3 is CSASIPGGNNEQFF. The CDR3 DNA reads as TGCAGTGCTAGTATTCCGGGAGGAAACAATGAGCAGTTCTTC.